Shown below are 21 T cell receptor beta chains from a single sample sequenced in a study of persistence of HIV-infected CD4 T cells. These receptors' antigens are unknown. This was the immunoSEQ version 4 assay in survey mode. The table came from immunoSEQ multiplex PCR; TCRdb's copy has only in-frame clones and leaves some out. The sample records 35,000 to 40,000 clones, roughly 80% being singletons. Cells were stimulated with CMV-infected fibroblast lysates at about 10 ug/mL. CD40L/CD69 double-negative CD45RO-high memory CD4+ T cells were collected. Specimen: CD4+ T cells sorted from PBMCs after roughly 19-hour stimulation, collected from a patient who received antiretroviral therapy. Receptors originate from an adult man with HIV who was CMV-seropositive.

The chain recombines TRBV20-1 with TRBJ1-3; tentatively, D is TRBD1 (5 bases). Germline loops: CDR1 DFQATT, CDR2 SNEGSKA (reference sequence). This CDR3 contains 16 residues. Deletions cut 3 bases from V and 1 base from J, with 16 bases between. The DNA for the CDR3 is TGCAGTGCTAGTCGGAGGGGTAGGGGATCTGGAAACACCATATATTTT. Protein sequence: CSASRRGRGSGNTIYF.

The rearrangement joins TRBV28 to TRBJ2-3; 7 nucleotides align to TRBD1. With 5 bases clipped from V and 5 bases from J, the junction kept 7 bases outside the gene matches. CDR1 is MDHEN, CDR2 SYDVKM, per germline. The CDR3 covers 14 residues. The CDR3 coding sequence is TGTGCCAGCAGTCGGACAGGCTCTGGAGATACGCAGTATTTT. It codes for CASSRTGSGDTQYF.

This sequence joins TRBV19 and TRBJ2-4, with 7 bases matching TRBD1. Germline loops: CDR1 LNHDA, CDR2 SQIVND (reference sequence). J lost 0 bases, V lost 1 base, and 12 bases had no gene match. The CDR3 consists of 19 residues. This CDR3 reads CASSIGPGQPSLAKNIQYF. CDR3 DNA sequence: TGTGCCAGTAGTATAGGCCCGGGACAGCCCTCCTTAGCCAAAAACATTCAGTACTTC.

The chain has TRBV5-1 and TRBJ1-2; no firm D call. V lost 4 bases, J lost 0 bases, and 7 bases lay in between. The CDR3 length is 13 residues. CDR1 is SGHRS and CDR2 is YFSETQ in the germline V gene. CDR3 coding DNA: TGCGCCAGCAGCGTTGACCCTAACTATGGCTACACCTTC. Translating it yields CASSVDPNYGYTF.

The genes are TRBV24-1 and TRBJ2-6; D gene uncertain. CDR3 length: 15 residues. V dropped 5 bases and J dropped 0 bases, with 7 bases sitting between them. In germline, CDR1 is KGHDR, CDR2 SFDVKD. Written as DNA, the CDR3 is TGTGCCACCAGTGGGCTCAACTCTGGGGCCAACGTCCTGACTTTC. This sequence encodes CATSGLNSGANVLTF.

This chain connects TRBV6-1 to TRBJ1-1; no definite D call. This CDR3 is built from 14 residues. Germline CDR1 MNHNS, CDR2 SASEGT. V was shortened by 5 bases and J by 4 bases, with 14 bases between the two germline ends. This CDR3 is CASSNPNSVTEAFF. CDR3 bases: TGTGCCAGCAGTAACCCGAATTCGGTCACTGAAGCTTTCTTT.

The CDR3 protein is CASSQGGDRPEAFF. In DNA, the CDR3 is TGTGCCAGCAGCCAGGGTGGGGATAGGCCTGAAGCTTTCTTT. The chain employs TRBV3-1 (or the pseudogene TRBV3-2) and TRBJ1-1, with no clear D. CDR1 LGHDT and CDR2 YNNKEL come from the germline V gene (reference sequence). Trimming cost V 3 bases and J 6 bases, with 14 bases left between them. This CDR3 contains 14 residues.

This CDR3 is CASRYSGWNTEAFF. CDR3 DNA: TGTGCCAGCAGGTATAGTGGATGGAACACTGAAGCTTTCTTT. The chain has TRBV27 and TRBJ1-1; D uncertain. Trimming removed 6 bases from V and 1 base from J, with 12 bases in between. The germline gives CDR1 MNHEY, CDR2 SMNVEV (reference sequence). This CDR3 comprises 14 residues.

This clone showed up just once. The rearrangement uses TRBV4-1 and TRBJ2-3, with a weak D call TRBD1 (5 bases). This CDR3 is built from 17 residues. Trimming cost V 0 bases and J 5 bases, with 18 bases left between them. The germline V gene has CDR1 MGHRA and CDR2 YSYEKL. The CDR3 DNA is TGCGCCAGCAGCCAAGAGATTGTAGGCAGGGATGGAGATACGCAGTATTTT. This sequence encodes CASSQEIVGRDGDTQYF.

Here the CDR3 DNA reads TGTGCCAGCTCACCACGAACCGCTCGGTCTGGAAACACCATATATTTT. This gives the protein CASSPRTARSGNTIYF. The chain has TRBV18 and TRBJ1-3, with unresolved D. The CDR3 covers 16 residues. Trimming cost V 1 base and J 1 base, with 11 bases left between them. Per the germline V gene, CDR1 is KGHSH and CDR2 is LQKENI.

The rearrangement uses TRBV6-5 and TRBJ2-3, with D unresolved. Trimming removed 8 bases from V and 2 bases from J, with 14 bases in between. The germline gives CDR1 MNHEY, CDR2 SVGAGI. This CDR3 is built from 14 residues. The CDR3 DNA reads as TGTGCCAGCGTTAGAGGAGTTTCCACAGATACGCAGTATTTT. Translating it yields CASVRGVSTDTQYF.

The chain links TRBV9 to TRBJ2-2, with D unclear. From germline, CDR1 is SGDLS and CDR2 YYNGEE. V dropped 6 bases and J dropped 5 bases, with 14 bases sitting between them. The CDR3 consists of 14 residues. The CDR3 protein is CASTLTGTTGELFF. The DNA of the CDR3 is TGTGCCAGCACCCTGACTGGCACAACCGGGGAGCTGTTTTTT.

V usage is TRBV4-1 and J usage is TRBJ1-6, with TRBD1 matching over 11 bases. Looked up from germline, CDR1 is MGHRA and CDR2 is YSYEKL. Trimming removed 0 bases from V and 10 bases from J; junction bases left unmatched: 8. The CDR3 length is 17 residues. This CDR3 is CASSQEVGTGGRSPLHF. CDR3 in DNA: TGCGCCAGCAGCCAAGAGGTCGGGACAGGGGGGAGATCACCCCTCCACTTT.

J is TRBJ2-5 and V is TRBV5-6; 7 bases line up with TRBD1. J was trimmed by 5 bases and V by 0 bases; bases with no gene match: 7. Germline CDR1 and CDR2: SGHDT and YYEEEE. The CDR3 totals 15 residues. CDR3 sequence (DNA): TGTGCCAGCAGCTTGGTTGCAGGGGGACGGGAGACCCAGTACTTC. Its protein is CASSLVAGGRETQYF.

This rearrangement joins TRBV3-1 (or the pseudogene TRBV3-2) to TRBJ2-1, with 8 bases that match TRBD2. The germline CDR1 and CDR2 sequences are LGHDT and YNNKEL (reference sequence). With 6 bases clipped from V and 6 bases from J, the junction kept 10 bases outside the gene matches. The CDR3 contains 15 residues. CDR3 in DNA: TGTGCCAGCAGTTACACCTCACTAGCGGCCAATGAGCAGTTCTTC. It encodes CASSYTSLAANEQFF.

The V and J genes are TRBV18 and TRBJ2-7; 7 nucleotides match TRBD2. After removal of 3 bases from V and 4 bases from J, the junction contained 3 bases not matched to a gene. The CDR3 is 13 residues long. Germline CDR1 and CDR2: KGHSH and LQKENI. The DNA for the CDR3 is TGTGCCAGCTCACCGGGGAGGGCGTACGAGCAGTACTTC. It is translated as CASSPGRAYEQYF.

V gene TRBV3-1 (or the pseudogene TRBV3-2) combines with J gene TRBJ2-1, with 11 bases identical to TRBD2. This CDR3 has 18 residues. Germline assignment: CDR1 LGHDT and CDR2 YNNKEL (reference sequence). V lost 4 bases and J lost 0; bases outside the gene matches: 8. CDR3 loop: CASSPGLAGPSSYNEQFF. CDR3 DNA sequence: TGTGCCAGCAGCCCTGGACTAGCGGGCCCGAGCTCCTACAATGAGCAGTTCTTC.

The chain has TRBV18 and TRBJ1-4, with D perhaps matching TRBD1 (6 bases). Germline V lookup: CDR1 KGHSH, CDR2 LQKENI. V dropped 5 bases and J dropped 7 bases, with 11 bases sitting between them. There are 13 residues in the CDR3. The CDR3 nucleotides are TGTGCCAGCTCAAGGGACAAGGGTGAAAAACTGTTTTTT. This gives the protein CASSRDKGEKLFF.

This rearrangement joins TRBV18 to TRBJ1-1; D call uncertain. From germline, CDR1 is KGHSH and CDR2 LQKENI. The ends were cut back, 2 bases at V and 7 bases at J, with 8 bases in the middle. The CDR3 runs 12 residues. Here the CDR3 reads CASSPGLNEAFF. In DNA, the CDR3 is TGTGCCAGCTCACCAGGACTAAATGAAGCTTTCTTT.

The CDR3 region has the DNA TGTGCCAGTCAGGGGCAGGGACTTAATGAAAAACTGTTTTTT. Its translation is CASQGQGLNEKLFF. The rearrangement uses TRBV2 and TRBJ1-4; possible D gene TRBD1, 6 bases. The V gene lost 9 bases and the J gene lost 4 bases, with 15 bases spanning the gap. Per the germline V gene, CDR1 is SNHLY and CDR2 is FYNNEI. This CDR3 comprises 14 residues.

Judged by abundance, this clone is medium-sized (0.01 to 0.1%). The chain recombines TRBV9 with TRBJ1-1; D ambiguous. V lost 0 bases and J 3 bases, leaving 12 bases between the germline ends. Germline CDR1 is SGDLS and CDR2 is YYNGEE. CDR3 length: 15 amino acids. The CDR3 region is CASSVDGGRHTEAFF. The CDR3 DNA sequence: TGTGCCAGCAGCGTAGATGGAGGGAGGCACACTGAAGCTTTCTTT.